This record covers a single T cell receptor beta chain. This record comes from a study of cytomegalovirus exposure and HLA in healthy donors. Both 60 Vbeta primers and 13 Jbeta primers went into the PCR. Some clones are missing from TCRdb's copy, which holds only in-frame ones; the method was immunoSEQ multiplex PCR. The repertoire consists of approximately 160,000 clones, with about 80% occurring once and the leading ten covering roughly 1.4%. The specimen was PBMCs. This TCR came from a man in his forties in good health and CMV-seronegative.

The CDR3 DNA sequence: TGTGCCAGCAGCGACAACAGGGGCAGACCTAGCACAGATACGCAGTATTTT. Translation gives CASSDNRGRPSTDTQYF. V gene TRBV7-3 combines with J gene TRBJ2-3, with 7 bases lining up with TRBD1. With 5 bases clipped from V and 0 bases from J, the junction kept 11 bases outside the gene matches. Germline V gene sequence: CDR1 SGHTA, CDR2 FQGTGA. The CDR3 contains 17 residues.